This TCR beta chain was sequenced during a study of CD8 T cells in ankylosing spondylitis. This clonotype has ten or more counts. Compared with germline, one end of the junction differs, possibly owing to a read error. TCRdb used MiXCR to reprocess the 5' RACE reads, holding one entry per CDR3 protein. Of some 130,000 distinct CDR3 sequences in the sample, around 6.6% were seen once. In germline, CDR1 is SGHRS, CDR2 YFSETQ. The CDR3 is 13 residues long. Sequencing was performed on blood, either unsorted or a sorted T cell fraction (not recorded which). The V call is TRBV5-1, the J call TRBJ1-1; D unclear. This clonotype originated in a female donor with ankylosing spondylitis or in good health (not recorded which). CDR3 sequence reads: CASSLKGNTEAFF. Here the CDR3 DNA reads TGTGCCAGCAGCTTGAAAGGAAATACTGAAGCTTTCTTT.